This TCR beta chain was obtained from a study of T cells in women clearing cervical HPV infection. Study outcomes and limitations: Cases and controls were distinguished at AUC approximately 0.81 by richness and V genes.

To note about this clone: The target antigen is unknown. Coverage ceases 3 residues before the CDR3 finishes, and the germline J gene fills in the end.

TCRdb's copy holds only in-frame clones and misses some; the assay was immunoSEQ multiplex PCR. The sample includes approximately 41,000 clones. CDR1 and CDR2 from the germline V gene are LNHDA and SQIVND (reference sequence). CDR3 length: 16 residues. Trimming took off 5 bases at V and 0 bases at J, with 16 bases between the two ends. This clonotype was sampled from a woman between 18 and 70 years old with a cervical HPV16 infection that either progressed to CIN3+ or cleared (not recorded which). Specimen: blood buffy coat. The chain has TRBV19 and TRBJ1-1; the D gene is possibly TRBD1 (5 bases). The CDR3 DNA, read in part, is TGTGCCAGTAGTGGCCTCGGGGGGGGGATGAACACTGAA. This encodes CASSGLGGGMNTE. The entire CDR3 protein reads CASSGLGGGMNTEAFF.